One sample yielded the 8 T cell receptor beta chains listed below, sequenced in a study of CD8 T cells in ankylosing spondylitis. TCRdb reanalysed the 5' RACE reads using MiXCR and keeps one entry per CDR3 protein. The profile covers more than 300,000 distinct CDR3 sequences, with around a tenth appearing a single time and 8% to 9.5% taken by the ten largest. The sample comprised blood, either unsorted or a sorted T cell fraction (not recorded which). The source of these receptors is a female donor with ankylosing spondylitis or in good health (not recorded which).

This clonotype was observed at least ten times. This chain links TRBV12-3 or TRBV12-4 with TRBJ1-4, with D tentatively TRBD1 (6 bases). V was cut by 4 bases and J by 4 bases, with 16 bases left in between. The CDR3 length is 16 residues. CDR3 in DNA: TGTGCCAGCAGTTCTAATCTTTGGGGGCATAATGAAAAACTGTTTTTT. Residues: CASSSNLWGHNEKLFF.

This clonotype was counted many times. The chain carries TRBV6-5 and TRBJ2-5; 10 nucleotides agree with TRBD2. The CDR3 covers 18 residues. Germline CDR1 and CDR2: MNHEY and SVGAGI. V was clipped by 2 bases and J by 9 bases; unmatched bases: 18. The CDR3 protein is CASSYTDGTSDGRGAQYF. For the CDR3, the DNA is TGTGCCAGCAGTTACACGGACGGGACTAGCGACGGCCGTGGGGCCCAGTACTTC.

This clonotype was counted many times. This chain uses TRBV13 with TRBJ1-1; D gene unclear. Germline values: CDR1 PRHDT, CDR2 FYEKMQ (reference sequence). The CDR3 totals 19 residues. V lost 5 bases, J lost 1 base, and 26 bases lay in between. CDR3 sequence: CASSHRSRQIRAGNTEAFF. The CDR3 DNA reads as TGTGCCAGCAGCCACCGTAGCAGACAAATACGGGCGGGGAACACTGAAGCTTTCTTT.

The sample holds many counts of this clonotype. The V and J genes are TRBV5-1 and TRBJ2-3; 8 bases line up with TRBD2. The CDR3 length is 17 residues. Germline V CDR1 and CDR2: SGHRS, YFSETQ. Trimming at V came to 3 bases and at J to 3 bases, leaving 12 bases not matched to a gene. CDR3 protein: CASSSLSGGGRTDTQYF. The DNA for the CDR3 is TGCGCCAGCAGCTCCCTCTCCGGGGGGGGACGGACAGATACGCAGTATTTT.

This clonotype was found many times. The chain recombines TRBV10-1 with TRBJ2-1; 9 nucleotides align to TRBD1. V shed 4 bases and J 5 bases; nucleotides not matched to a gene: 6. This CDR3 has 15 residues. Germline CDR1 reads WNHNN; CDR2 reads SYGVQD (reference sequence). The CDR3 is CASSAETGGNNEQFF. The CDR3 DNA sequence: TGCGCCAGCAGTGCTGAGACAGGGGGAAACAATGAGCAGTTCTTC.

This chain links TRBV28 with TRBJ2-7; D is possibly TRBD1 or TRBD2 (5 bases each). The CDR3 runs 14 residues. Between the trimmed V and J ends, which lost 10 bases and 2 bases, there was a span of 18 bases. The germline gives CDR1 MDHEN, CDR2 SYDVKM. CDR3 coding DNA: TGTGCCACCTTGGGACCGCAAGTCCCCTACGAGCAGTACTTC. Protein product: CATLGPQVPYEQYF.

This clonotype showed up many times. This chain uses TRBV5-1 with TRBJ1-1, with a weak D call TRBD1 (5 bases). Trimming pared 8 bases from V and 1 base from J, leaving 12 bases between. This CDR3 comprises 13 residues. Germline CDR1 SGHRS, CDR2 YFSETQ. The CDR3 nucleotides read TGCGCCAGTACGGGACCGACGAACACTGAAGCTTTCTTT. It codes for CASTGPTNTEAFF. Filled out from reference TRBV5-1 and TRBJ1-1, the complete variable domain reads KAGVTQTPRYLIKTRGQQVTLSCSPISGHRSVSWYQQTPGQGLQFLFEYFSETQRNKGNFPGRFSGRQFSNSRSEMNVSTLELGDSALYLCASTGPTNTEAFFGQGTRLTVV.

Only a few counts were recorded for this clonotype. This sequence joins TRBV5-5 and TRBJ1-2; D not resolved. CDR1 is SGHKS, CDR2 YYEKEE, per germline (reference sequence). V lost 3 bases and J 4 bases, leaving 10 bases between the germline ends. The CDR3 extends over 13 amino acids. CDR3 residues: CASSSNALYGYTF. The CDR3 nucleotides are TGTGCCAGCAGCTCGAATGCACTCTATGGCTACACCTTC. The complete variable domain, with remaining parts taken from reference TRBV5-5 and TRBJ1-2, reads DAGVTQSPTHLIKTRGQQVTLRCSPISGHKSVSWYQQVLGQGPQFIFQYYEKEERGRGNFPDRFSARQFPNYSSELNVNALLLGDSALYLCASSSNALYGYTFGSGTRLTVV.